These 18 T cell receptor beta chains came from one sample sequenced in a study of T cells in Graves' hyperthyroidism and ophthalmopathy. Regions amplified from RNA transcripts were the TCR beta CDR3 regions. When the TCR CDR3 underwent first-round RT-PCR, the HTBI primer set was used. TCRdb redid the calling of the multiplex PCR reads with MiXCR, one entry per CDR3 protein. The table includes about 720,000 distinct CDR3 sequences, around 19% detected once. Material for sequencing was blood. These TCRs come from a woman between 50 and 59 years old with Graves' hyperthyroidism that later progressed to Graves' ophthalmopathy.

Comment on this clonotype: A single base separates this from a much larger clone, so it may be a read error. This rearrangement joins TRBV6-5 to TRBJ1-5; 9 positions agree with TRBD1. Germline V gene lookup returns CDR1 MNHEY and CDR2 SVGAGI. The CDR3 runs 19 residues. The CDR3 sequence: CAGSLRQGGPLYSNQPQHF. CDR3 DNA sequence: TGTGCCGGCAGTCTACGACAGGGGGGCCCGCTGTATAGCAATCAGCCCCAGCATTTT.

The CDR3, as DNA: TGTGCCAGCAGCTTGGCCGTCTCTGGAAACACCATATATTTT. This sequence encodes CASSLAVSGNTIYF. This chain links TRBV11-2 with TRBJ1-3; the D is unclear. V was clipped by 3 bases and J by 0 bases, with 6 bases between them. The CDR3 spans 14 residues. Germline-derived CDR1 and CDR2 are SGHAT and FQNNGV. Full variable domain (remainder filled in from reference TRBV11-2 and TRBJ1-3): EAGVAQSPRYKIIEKRQSVAFWCNPISGHATLYWYQQILGQGPKLLIQFQNNGVVDDSQLPKDRFSAERLKGVDSTLKIQPAKLEDSAVYLCASSLAVSGNTIYFGEGSWLTVV.

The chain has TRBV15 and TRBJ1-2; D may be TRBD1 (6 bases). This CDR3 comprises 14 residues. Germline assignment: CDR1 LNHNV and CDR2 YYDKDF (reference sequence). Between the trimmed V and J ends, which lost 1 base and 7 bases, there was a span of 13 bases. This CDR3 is CATSRGGGQGGYTF. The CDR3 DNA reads TGTGCCACCAGCAGAGGGGGGGGGCAGGGTGGCTACACCTTC.

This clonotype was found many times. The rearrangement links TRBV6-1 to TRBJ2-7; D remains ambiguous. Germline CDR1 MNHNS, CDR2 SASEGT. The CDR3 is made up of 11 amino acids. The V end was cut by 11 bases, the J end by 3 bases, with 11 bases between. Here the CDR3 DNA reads TGTGCCTCCCTGGACGGCTACGAGCAGTACTTC. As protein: CASLDGYEQYF.

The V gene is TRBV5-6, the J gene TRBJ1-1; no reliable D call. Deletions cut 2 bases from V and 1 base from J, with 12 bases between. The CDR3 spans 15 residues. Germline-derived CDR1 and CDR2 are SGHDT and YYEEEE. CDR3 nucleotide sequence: TGTGCCAGCAGCTTCCGGGAAGGCCCGAACACTGAAGCTTTCTTT. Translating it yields CASSFREGPNTEAFF.

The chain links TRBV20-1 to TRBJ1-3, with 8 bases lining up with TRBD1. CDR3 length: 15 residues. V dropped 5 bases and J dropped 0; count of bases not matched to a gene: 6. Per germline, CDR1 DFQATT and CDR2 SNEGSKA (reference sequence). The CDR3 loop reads CSAPRQGSSGNTIYF. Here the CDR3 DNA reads TGCAGTGCTCCTCGACAGGGGAGCTCTGGAAACACCATATATTTT.

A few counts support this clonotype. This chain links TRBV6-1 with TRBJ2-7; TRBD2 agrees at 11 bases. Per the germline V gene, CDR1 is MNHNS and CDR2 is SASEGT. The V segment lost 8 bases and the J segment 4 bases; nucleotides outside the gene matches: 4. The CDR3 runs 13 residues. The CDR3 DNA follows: TGTGCCAGCCCTACTAGCGGGGGATACGAGCAGTACTTC. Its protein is CASPTSGGYEQYF.

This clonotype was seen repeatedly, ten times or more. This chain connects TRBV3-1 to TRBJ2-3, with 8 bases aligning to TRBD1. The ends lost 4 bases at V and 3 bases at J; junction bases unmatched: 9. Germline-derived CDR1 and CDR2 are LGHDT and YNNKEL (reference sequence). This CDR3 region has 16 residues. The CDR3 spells CASSPWGTGLTDTQYF. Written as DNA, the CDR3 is TGTGCCAGCAGCCCCTGGGGGACAGGCCTTACAGATACGCAGTATTTT.

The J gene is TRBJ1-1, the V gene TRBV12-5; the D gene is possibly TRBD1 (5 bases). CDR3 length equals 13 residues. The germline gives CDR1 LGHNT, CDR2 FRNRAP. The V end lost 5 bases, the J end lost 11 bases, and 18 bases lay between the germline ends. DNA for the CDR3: TGTGCTAGTGGTCCCAGACAGTCACAGGCGGCTTTCTTT. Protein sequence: CASGPRQSQAAFF.

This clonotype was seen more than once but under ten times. The CDR3 loop reads CASSPIVGRGDNEQFF. The DNA of the CDR3 is TGTGCCAGCAGCCCTATTGTAGGGCGGGGGGACAATGAGCAGTTCTTC. The chain is built from TRBV7-6 and TRBJ2-1; 8 nucleotides agree with TRBD2. This CDR3 has 16 amino acids. CDR1 is SGHVS and CDR2 is FNYEAQ in the germline V gene. The V and J ends lost 5 bases and 5 bases, in that order; junction bases with no gene match: 11.

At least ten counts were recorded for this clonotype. Written as DNA, the CDR3 is TGTGCCAGCAGTTCCCCGGGCCTCAATCAGCCCCAGCATTTT. Its translation is CASSSPGLNQPQHF. This sequence joins TRBV12-3 or TRBV12-4 and TRBJ1-5; D not resolved. The CDR3 sequence is 14 residues long. V was clipped by 4 bases and J by 3 bases, with 10 bases between them.

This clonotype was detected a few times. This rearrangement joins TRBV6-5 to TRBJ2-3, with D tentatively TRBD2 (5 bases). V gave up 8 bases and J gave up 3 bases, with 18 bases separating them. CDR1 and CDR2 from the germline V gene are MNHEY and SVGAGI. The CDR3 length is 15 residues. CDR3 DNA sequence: TGTGCCAGCCAGACGACGAGGACTCCAACAGATACGCAGTATTTT. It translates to CASQTTRTPTDTQYF.

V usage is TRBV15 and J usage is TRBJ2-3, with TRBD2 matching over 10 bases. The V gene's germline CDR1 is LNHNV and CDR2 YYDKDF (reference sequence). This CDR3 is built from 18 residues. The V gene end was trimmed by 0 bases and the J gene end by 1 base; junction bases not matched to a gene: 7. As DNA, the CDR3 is TGTGCCACCAGCAGAGATTATTACCTAGCGGGGGGCACAGATACGCAGTATTTT. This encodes CATSRDYYLAGGTDTQYF.

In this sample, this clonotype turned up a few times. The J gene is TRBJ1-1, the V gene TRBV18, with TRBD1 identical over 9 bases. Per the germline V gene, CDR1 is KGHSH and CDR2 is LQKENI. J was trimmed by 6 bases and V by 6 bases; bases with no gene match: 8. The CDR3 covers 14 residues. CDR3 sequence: CASSRDRDWAEAFF. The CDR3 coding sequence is TGTGCCAGCTCCCGGGACAGGGATTGGGCTGAAGCTTTCTTT.

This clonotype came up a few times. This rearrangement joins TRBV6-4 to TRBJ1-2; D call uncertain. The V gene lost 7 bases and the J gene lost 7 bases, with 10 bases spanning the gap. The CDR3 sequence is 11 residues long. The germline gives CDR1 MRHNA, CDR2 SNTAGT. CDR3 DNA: TGTGCCAGCAAGGGAACAGCTGGCTACACCTTC. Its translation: CASKGTAGYTF.

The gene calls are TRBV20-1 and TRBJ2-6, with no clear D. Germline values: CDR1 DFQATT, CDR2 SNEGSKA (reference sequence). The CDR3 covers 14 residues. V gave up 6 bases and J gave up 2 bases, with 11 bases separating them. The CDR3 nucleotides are TGCAGTGCAAGGACGAACACTGGGGCCAACGTCCTGACTTTC. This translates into CSARTNTGANVLTF.

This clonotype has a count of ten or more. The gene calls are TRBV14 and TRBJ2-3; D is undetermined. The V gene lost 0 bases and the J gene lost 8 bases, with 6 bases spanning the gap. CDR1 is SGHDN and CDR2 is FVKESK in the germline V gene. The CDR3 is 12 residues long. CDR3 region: CASSQDPGTQYF. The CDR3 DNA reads TGTGCCAGCAGCCAAGATCCGGGTACGCAGTATTTT.

The CDR3 region is CASSIHSGVPSNEQFF. The CDR3 DNA sequence: TGTGCCAGTAGTATCCATAGCGGGGTTCCCTCCAATGAGCAGTTCTTC. V usage is TRBV19 and J usage is TRBJ2-1; 8 bases match TRBD2. The germline V gene has CDR1 LNHDA and CDR2 SQIVND (reference sequence). V lost 3 bases to trimming and J lost 6 bases; unmatched junction nucleotides: 10. The CDR3 is made up of 16 amino acids.